This paragraph reports one TCR beta chain. Its antigen remains unknown. Profiled with immunoSEQ multiplex PCR; TCRdb holds only in-frame clones, not every one. The sample contains about 170,000 clones, just under 90% of which appear only once. Germline values: CDR1 ENHRY, CDR2 SYGVKD. The V gene lost 6 bases and the J gene lost 8 bases, with 32 bases spanning the gap. CDR3 length: 20 amino acids. This entry belongs to a study of cytomegalovirus exposure and HLA in healthy donors. Points from the study as a whole: Usually a TCR sequence was rare, but some public TCRs were found in many donors. Among TCR beta chains, those listed as cytomegalovirus-associated numbered over 150. A subsequent analysis found that TCR clusters from the first cohort also tended to co-occur in the 90 to 150 validation repertoires, with about 94% of cluster scores above 0.

The donors were part of the validation cohort, which consisted of under 150 subjects and was separate from the first cohort of 666 subjects. The sequencing input was PBMCs. The chain employs TRBV10-3 and TRBJ1-6; tentative D call: TRBD1 (5 bases). This receptor was obtained from a woman in her 30s in good health and CMV-seronegative. The CDR3 protein is CAISPGWGSAGGRGYSPLHF. In DNA form, the CDR3 reads TGTGCCATCAGCCCAGGGTGGGGATCGGCCGGCGGGAGGGGATATTCACCCCTCCACTTT.